The 31 T cell receptor beta chains listed next were all sequenced from one sample in a study of CD8 T cells in Susac syndrome. After extraction with the RNeasy kit, roughly 0.45 to 1 ug of the RNA was reverse transcribed using random hexamers. TCRdb reprocessed the immunoSEQ multiplex PCR reads via MiXCR and lists one record per CDR3 protein. The sample has around 99,000 distinct CDR3 sequences, 96% seen once. The specimen was CD4+ T cells from PBMCs. These receptors were collected from a human donor in good health.

The chain links TRBV5-1 to TRBJ1-2; possibly TRBD1 for D (6 bases). The V gene lost 4 bases and the J gene lost 8 bases, with 15 bases spanning the gap. CDR1 is SGHRS and CDR2 is YFSETQ in the germline V gene. The CDR3 runs to 13 residues. CDR3 in amino acids: CASSLRTEDGYTF. The CDR3 nucleotides are TGCGCCAGCAGCCTGAGGACAGAAGACGGCTACACCTTC.

The rearrangement links TRBV7-2 to TRBJ2-5; TRBD2 might be the D (5 bases). The germline gives CDR1 SGHTA, CDR2 FQGNSA. This CDR3 contains 16 residues. V was cut by 1 base and J by 5 bases, with 17 bases left in between. The CDR3, as DNA: TGTGCCAGCAGCTTAGGTAGCGCTACCGTGGGGGAGACCCAGTACTTC. As protein: CASSLGSATVGETQYF.

In its sample, this clonotype was seen once. The chain couples TRBV20-1 to TRBJ2-4; D not resolved. Deletions cut 1 base from V and 5 bases from J, with 3 bases between. The CDR3 is 11 amino acids. Germline V gene sequence: CDR1 DFQATT, CDR2 SNEGSKA (reference sequence). The CDR3 sequence: CSARVQNIQYF. Written as DNA, the CDR3 is TGCAGTGCTAGAGTTCAAAACATTCAGTACTTC.

The chain uses TRBV4-2 and TRBJ2-1; 9 bases are shared with TRBD2. Looked up from germline, CDR1 is LGHNA and CDR2 is YNFKEQ. Germline trimming cut 4 bases from V and 2 bases from J; bases unmatched to any gene: 6. CDR3 length equals 16 residues. The CDR3 DNA follows: TGTGCCAGCAGCCTTCTGCAGCGGGGGGCCTACAATGAGCAGTTCTTC. Protein product: CASSLLQRGAYNEQFF.

The V and J genes are TRBV29-1 and TRBJ2-1; the D gene is possibly TRBD2 (6 bases). V gave up 3 bases and J gave up 6 bases, with 18 bases separating them. Germline V lookup: CDR1 SQVTM, CDR2 ANQGSEA. This CDR3 has 15 amino acids. The CDR3 DNA reads TGCAGCGTTGAGGCGCTACAAGGACTACGCAATGAGCAGTTCTTC. Translated, it gives CSVEALQGLRNEQFF.

This chain uses TRBV4-3 with TRBJ2-7; TRBD2 is a possible D gene (5 bases). The germline CDR1 and CDR2 sequences are LGHNA and YSLEER. V lost 1 base and J 6 bases, leaving 13 bases between the germline ends. The CDR3 spans 14 residues. The CDR3 region is CASSQAAGVSEQYF. The DNA of the CDR3 is TGCGCCAGCAGCCAAGCCGCCGGGGTTAGCGAGCAGTACTTC.

The rearrangement joins TRBV12-3 or TRBV12-4 to TRBJ1-6; D ambiguous. The V and J ends lost 5 bases and 0 bases respectively, with 14 bases between them. The CDR3 totals 17 residues. In DNA, the CDR3 is TGTGCCAGCAGTCCCCGTTCGTCCAGCTCCTATAATTCACCCCTCCACTTT. It yields the protein CASSPRSSSSYNSPLHF.

The chain joins TRBV7-2 to TRBJ1-5, with D perhaps matching TRBD1 (5 bases). CDR1 SGHTA and CDR2 FQGNSA come from the germline V gene. V was pared by 4 bases and J by 0 bases, with 10 bases between. This CDR3 has 15 residues. Here the CDR3 reads CASSSGLLSNQPQHF. The CDR3 nucleotides are TGTGCCAGCAGCTCAGGGCTACTTAGCAATCAGCCCCAGCATTTT.

The chain joins TRBV29-1 to TRBJ2-7, with unresolved D. Germline V gives CDR1 SQVTM, CDR2 ANQGSEA. This CDR3 contains 12 residues. Trimming cost V 2 bases and J 2 bases, with 7 bases left between them. CDR3 sequence (DNA): TGCAGCGTTGAACGGCAACCCTACGAGCAGTACTTC. It yields the protein CSVERQPYEQYF.

The sample holds one count of this clonotype. The CDR3 DNA reads as TGTGCCAGCAGCTTGCGCCAGGGCAACTACGAGCAGTACTTC. Translating it yields CASSLRQGNYEQYF. V and J are TRBV5-6 and TRBJ2-7; TRBD1 might be the D (5 bases). The CDR3 sequence is 14 residues long. Between the trimmed V and J ends, which lost 1 base and 3 bases, there was a span of 11 bases. Per the germline V gene, CDR1 is SGHDT and CDR2 is YYEEEE.

The chain links TRBV13 to TRBJ1-2; D is ambiguous. Trimming took 1 base from V and 2 from J, leaving 5 bases between them. This CDR3 has 13 residues. Germline V gene sequence: CDR1 PRHDT, CDR2 FYEKMQ (reference sequence). The CDR3, as DNA: TGTGCCAGCAGCTTAGTCGGGAACTATGGCTACACCTTC. Its protein product is CASSLVGNYGYTF.

This sequence joins TRBV13 and TRBJ1-3; D possibly corresponds to TRBD1 (6 bases). CDR1 PRHDT and CDR2 FYEKMQ come from the germline V gene (reference sequence). This CDR3 has 15 amino acids. The V and J ends lost 5 bases and 0 bases respectively, with 11 bases between them. The CDR3 here is CASSPDRNSGNTIYF. DNA for the CDR3: TGTGCCAGCAGCCCCGACAGGAACTCTGGAAACACCATATATTTT.

V usage is TRBV6-6 and J usage is TRBJ1-2; a weak D match, TRBD1 (6 bases). Germline V gene sequence: CDR1 MNHNY, CDR2 SVGAGI (reference sequence). This CDR3 is 15 amino acids long. Trimming took 6 bases from V and 2 from J, leaving 16 bases between them. CDR3 sequence: CASRPPSDRNYGYTF. The CDR3 DNA reads TGTGCCAGCAGGCCACCCTCGGACAGAAACTATGGCTACACCTTC.

The chain links TRBV7-2 to TRBJ2-7; D is unclear. The CDR3 loop spans 13 amino acids. V lost 5 bases, J lost 3 bases, and 11 bases lay in between. Germline lookup yields CDR1 SGHTA and CDR2 FQGNSA. This chain's CDR3 is CASSPSKGYEQYF. CDR3 bases: TGTGCCAGCAGCCCCTCGAAGGGCTACGAGCAGTACTTC.

CDR3 sequence: CSARPPGVTEAFF. CDR3 nucleotide sequence: TGCAGTGCTAGACCCCCGGGGGTAACTGAAGCTTTCTTT. This chain joins TRBV20-1 and TRBJ1-1; possibly TRBD1 for D (5 bases). The ends were cut back, 2 bases at V and 5 bases at J, with 12 bases in the middle. Germline V gene data show CDR1 as DFQATT and CDR2 as SNEGSKA (reference sequence). The CDR3 is 13 residues long.

V and J are TRBV12-3 or TRBV12-4 and TRBJ2-5; weak D call: TRBD1 (6 bases). CDR3 length: 13 residues. V was clipped by 5 bases and J by 3 bases, with 10 bases between them. Written as DNA, the CDR3 is TGTGCCAGCAGTCCGTACAGGGAAGAGACCCAGTACTTC. Protein product: CASSPYREETQYF.

On this clonotype itself: Germline and junction disagree at one end, which may indicate a read error. The chain links TRBV7-7 to TRBJ2-5; 13 bases fit TRBD2. Germline V gene data show CDR1 as SSHAT and CDR2 as FNYEAQ (reference sequence). This CDR3 is built from 18 residues. The CDR3 DNA sequence: TGTGCTAGCAGCTTGACTAGCGGGAGGCCGGGGAGGTCAGAGACCCAGTACTTC. As protein: CASSLTSGRPGRSETQYF.

The chain joins TRBV5-1 to TRBJ2-3; weak D call: TRBD1 (6 bases). Germline loops: CDR1 SGHRS, CDR2 YFSETQ. V was pared by 1 base and J by 0 bases, with 12 bases between. The CDR3 runs 16 residues. The CDR3 here is CASSLIQGPSTDTQYF. The CDR3 nucleotides are TGCGCCAGCAGCTTGATTCAGGGGCCGAGCACAGATACGCAGTATTTT.

The V gene is TRBV7-9, the J gene TRBJ2-7; 7 nucleotides line up with TRBD1. This CDR3 region has 14 residues. The V segment lost 1 base and the J segment 7 bases; nucleotides outside the gene matches: 7. Per the germline V gene, CDR1 is SEHNR and CDR2 is FQNEAQ (reference sequence). The CDR3 loop reads CASSLETGQREQYF. As DNA, the CDR3 is TGTGCCAGCAGCTTAGAGACAGGGCAACGGGAGCAGTACTTC.

V gene TRBV7-9 combines with J gene TRBJ1-3, with a possible D match to TRBD1 (6 bases). V was shortened by 3 bases and J by 4 bases, with 10 bases between the two germline ends. Germline CDR1 and CDR2: SEHNR and FQNEAQ (reference sequence). CDR3 size: 14 residues. The CDR3 here is CASSFRGAGNTIYF. For the CDR3, the DNA is TGTGCCAGCAGCTTCAGGGGCGCGGGAAACACCATATATTTT.

The chain links TRBV9 to TRBJ2-2, with 8 bases that match TRBD2. This CDR3 spans 15 amino acids. Germline CDR1 SGDLS, CDR2 YYNGEE. Trimming at V came to 1 base and at J to 6 bases, leaving 5 bases not matched to a gene. The CDR3 here is CASSVTAGVAGELFF. The CDR3 nucleotides are TGTGCCAGCAGCGTAACAGCGGGAGTGGCCGGGGAGCTGTTTTTT.

This chain connects TRBV29-1 to TRBJ2-5; 8 positions agree with TRBD1. Looked up from germline, CDR1 is SQVTM and CDR2 is ANQGSEA. The CDR3 covers 13 residues. V was pared by 6 bases and J by 2 bases, with 5 bases of the junction left unmatched. CDR3 bases: TGCAGCGTCGCGACAGGGGCTCAAGAGACCCAGTACTTC. Protein: CSVATGAQETQYF.

The gene calls are TRBV12-3 or TRBV12-4 and TRBJ2-6, with 7 positions matching TRBD1. The V segment lost 3 bases and the J segment 4 bases; nucleotides outside the gene matches: 9. This CDR3 is 17 amino acids long. CDR3: CASSLRQGERGANVLTF. The CDR3 DNA reads TGTGCCAGCAGTTTGAGGCAGGGGGAGAGGGGGGCCAACGTCCTGACTTTC.

The chain is built from TRBV3-1 and TRBJ2-2; perhaps TRBD1 as D (6 bases). The length of the CDR3 is 15 residues. Germline V lookup: CDR1 LGHDT, CDR2 YNNKEL (reference sequence). V dropped 0 bases and J dropped 9 bases, with 14 bases sitting between them. The CDR3 DNA is TGTGCCAGCAGCCAAGATCTCAGGGGAAATAGGGAGCTGTTTTTT. Translation gives CASSQDLRGNRELFF.

J is TRBJ2-7 and V is TRBV20-1; D call uncertain. V was clipped by 5 bases and J by 6 bases, with 8 bases between them. This CDR3 spans 10 amino acids. Per the germline V gene, CDR1 is DFQATT and CDR2 is SNEGSKA (reference sequence). This CDR3 reads CSALVPEQYF. The CDR3 nucleotides read TGCAGTGCTCTAGTTCCCGAGCAGTACTTC.

V usage is TRBV5-6 and J usage is TRBJ1-3; 7 bases match TRBD1. The J segment lost 0 bases and the V segment lost 0 bases, leaving 6 bases of the junction unmatched. CDR1 SGHDT and CDR2 YYEEEE come from the germline V gene. The CDR3 extends over 17 amino acids. The CDR3 DNA follows: TGTGCCAGCAGCTTGGGGGTAGACAGGGCCTCTGGAAACACCATATATTTT. This encodes CASSLGVDRASGNTIYF.

The J gene is TRBJ2-7, the V gene TRBV2; 9 bases are shared with TRBD1. The CDR3 consists of 12 residues. Germline lookup yields CDR1 SNHLY and CDR2 FYNNEI. The V and J ends lost 10 bases and 2 bases, in that order; junction bases with no gene match: 3. This chain's CDR3 is CATRQGAYEQYF. The CDR3 bases are TGTGCCACCCGACAGGGGGCCTACGAGCAGTACTTC.

The genes are TRBV3-1 and TRBJ2-1; weak D call: TRBD1 (7 bases). The germline V and J ends were trimmed by 1 base and 10 bases, with 17 bases remaining between them. Germline V lookup: CDR1 LGHDT, CDR2 YNNKEL (reference sequence). The CDR3 has 15 amino acids. The CDR3 coding sequence is TGTGCCAGCAGCCAAGGGAGGGGGCGCGTGATCGAGCAGTTCTTC. It translates to CASSQGRGRVIEQFF.

This chain links TRBV30 with TRBJ2-1; D is possibly TRBD2 (5 bases). CDR1 and CDR2 (germline): GTSNPN, SVGIG (reference sequence). Deletions cut 1 base from V and 10 bases from J, with 11 bases between. This CDR3 has 12 amino acids. The CDR3 coding sequence is TGTGCCTGGAGTGCCCGACGGGAAGAGCAGTTCTTC. Its protein product is CAWSARREEQFF.

V usage is TRBV7-2 and J usage is TRBJ2-3; 7 bases agree with TRBD2. V gave up 1 base and J gave up 1 base; unmatched junction bases: 11. The CDR3 spans 18 residues. CDR1 is SGHTA, CDR2 FQGNSA, per germline. CDR3 coding DNA: TGTGCCAGCAGCTTAGGTCGCGGAGCAGGGAGGGGCACAGATACGCAGTATTTT. Residues: CASSLGRGAGRGTDTQYF.

The J gene is TRBJ2-4, the V gene TRBV12-3 or TRBV12-4; D is uncertain. Trimming pared 4 bases from V and 15 bases from J, leaving 4 bases between. The CDR3 totals 8 residues. CDR3 DNA sequence: TGTGCCAGCAGTTCCTCGTACTTC. This gives the protein CASSSSYF.